This note documents a single TCR beta chain sequence. Its antigen is currently unknown. These data are taken from a study of PD-1 blockade in classical Hodgkin lymphoma. Study summary: Patients were treated with nivolumab at 3 mg/kg, and this was given intravenously every 2 weeks. Study-level points and caveats: Newly diagnosed patients reportedly trailed healthy donors in baseline TCR diversity. The study found that TCR diversity rose significantly by C4D1 in CD4+ but not CD8+ cells.

The method was immunoSEQ multiplex PCR; TCRdb's version includes in-frame clones alone and lacks a portion of them. The table lists 95,000 or so clones, around four fifths of them singletons. CDR1 is MDHEN and CDR2 is SYDVKM in the germline V gene. The length of the CDR3 is 15 residues. V was shortened by 5 bases and J by 3 bases, with 14 bases between the two germline ends. After autologous stem cell transplantation all patients relapsed, and prior brentuximab vedotin exposure differed between cohorts. Patients had relapsed/refractory classical Hodgkin lymphoma with complete response, partial response or progressive disease as best response.

V is TRBV28 and J is TRBJ2-1; the D gene is possibly TRBD2 (6 bases). This specimen consisted of peripheral blood mononuclear cells (PBMCs), obtained at baseline. The clonotype was recovered from a human donor with classical Hodgkin lymphoma. CDR3 amino acids: CASSKRGLRYNEQFF. The CDR3 DNA is TGTGCCAGCAGTAAACGGGGACTCCGCTACAATGAGCAGTTCTTC.